This record concerns one TCR beta chain sequence. There is no known antigen for this receptor. It has no much larger one-base neighbor in the sample; base qualities were not kept. The germline V gene encodes CDR1 SQVTM and CDR2 ANQGSEA. Relative to germline, V is 6 bases shorter and J is 1 base shorter, with 9 bases between their ends. The CDR3, cysteine through phenylalanine, is 13 amino acids long. Of the read, only the CDR3 DNA is kept; its 39 bases are in frame from base 1. Libraries were made using the immunoSEQ multiplex PCR assay. For the multiplex PCR, a mixture combining 60 forward primers for TCR Vbeta segments and 13 reverse primers for TCR Jbeta segments was used. The CDR3 region of rearranged TCR beta genes was amplified from genomic DNA with a multiplex PCR assay. The amplified TCR beta libraries were sequenced on the Illumina HiSeq System as 87-base-pair reads. From the authors' description of their analysis: A later analysis tallied roughly 76 million unique TCR beta chains across the 700 or so repertoires, and about 10 million of those chains were shared by two or more donors. Raw reads were error-corrected and collapsed into unique sequences by a nearest-neighbor algorithm in which closely related sequences were merged to remove PCR and sequencing errors. V, D and J gene segments were assigned by aligning CDR3 sequences to IMGT reference sequences. For a sequence to be retained, a match of at least six nucleotides to both a V gene segment and a J gene segment was required. Rearrangements were classified as productive when the CDR3 lacked stop codons and remained in frame with V and J, and all other rearrangements were classified as non-productive. CDR3 was defined by IMGT convention, running from the second conserved V-encoded cysteine to the conserved J-encoded phenylalanine. In an earlier analysis of some 550 of the donors, sequences lacking an unambiguous match to a single V gene segment were excluded. In an earlier analysis of around 590 of the donors, a V segment was called functional when productive rearrangements were above 56.7%, and segregating when the standard deviation between donors exceeded 5%. A statistical classification framework was built for diagnosing cytomegalovirus status from the catalog of TCR beta chain sequences. A later analysis assigned V and J genes by comparing TCR nucleotide sequences with IMGT/GENE-DB human TR gene sequences. The TCRdist pipeline was used in a later analysis to assign CDR3 sequences and most-parsimonious VDJ recombination scenarios. A later analysis defined each TCR beta chain by its CDR3 amino acid sequence plus V-gene family, and excluded reads lacking a unique V-gene family. In a later analysis, fewer than 600 highly shared, low-generation-probability nucleotide sequences were removed to address suspected cross-contamination and a sequencing artifact. In a later analysis, a clonal expansion index for each public chain was calculated from normalized within-repertoire ranks of inferred template counts. In a later analysis, generation probabilities were computed with a VDJ recombination model fitted to out-of-frame rearrangements, and the resulting probabilities were checked against IGoR. In a later analysis, TCR-TCR, TCR-HLA and TCR-CMV co-occurrence was scored with hypergeometric tests, and a repertoire-size bias correction was applied to TCR pairs. A later analysis estimated false discovery rates by permuting HLA or CMV assignments 20 times. In a later analysis, co-occurring TCRs were grouped using DBSCAN, and TCRdist sequence similarity was added for clustering within HLA-allele-positive subsets. For co-occurrence clustering, repertoires with fewer than 30,000 or more than 120,000 public chains were excluded, along with about five repertoires with anomalous nucleotide sharing. TCRdb mirrors the immuneACCESS table, restricted to in-frame sequences. Some clones are absent from its copies; in checked studies, under half trace to an unresolved V gene, and the reason for the others is unknown. V and J calls and clone size are given by that table; D and trimming were obtained from the DNA. The sample has roughly 170,000 clones on record, 75% to 90% of them singletons. The ten largest clones add up to 0.65% of the sample.

In total, fewer than 750 healthy bone marrow donors made up the cohort. At the time of sampling, all cohort members were nominally healthy, though unrecorded immune exposures were likely present. The donor was CMV seronegative and was included in the group of 352 seronegative cohort members. A peripheral blood sample was collected from each donor, and TCR beta sequencing was performed on peripheral blood mononuclear cells. Genomic DNA extraction from the blood cell samples was performed with the Qiagen DNeasy Blood Extraction Kit. This entry is derived from a study of cytomegalovirus exposure and HLA in healthy donors (dated by TCRdb to between 2016 and 2019). Notes on the research overall: According to an earlier analysis of several hundred of the donors, 200 million or so T cells yielded some 120 million unique TCR beta sequences and about 300 Gb of sequence data. The study profiled the T cell repertoires of some 610 subjects by immunosequencing and related them to cytomegalovirus serostatus. Donor age, sex, ethnicity and CMV serostatus were collected together with the repertoire data. In the later analysis, no new phenotypic data were used to find candidate immune exposures; instead, reliance was placed on TCR beta sequences and their occurrence across donors. HLA typing included class I and class II loci at four-digit resolution. On average, roughly 250,000 unique TCR beta nucleotide sequences were sequenced per donor among 350 to 400 genotyped donors of the cohort, with roughly 20% of those sequences being non-productive. A later analysis re-analyzed previously published TCR beta repertoires from 550 to 700 donors and added high-resolution HLA genotyping to study TCR occurrence patterns. All discovery cohort repertoires had been generated on a single sequencing platform. A later genetic analysis used genome-wide SNP genotypes for about 65% of the 666 donors, treating that subset as a discovery cohort. Typing coverage differed by locus: A, B, C, DRB1 and DQB1 were typed in roughly 620-630 donors, DQA1 in approximately 520, DPA1 in around 580, and DPB1 in about 450. High-throughput TCR immunosequencing, statistical association of individual TCRs with disease status, and machine learning were combined to predict cytomegalovirus infection status. Along with the 666-subject first cohort, a separate validation cohort of around 110 different subjects was used. In an earlier analysis of roughly 540 of the donors, high-throughput TCR beta sequencing was used to judge whether each TCR beta V gene segment behaved as functional or pseudogenic. Approximately 300 gigabases of sequencing data and around 80 million unique TCR sequences made up an early release that covered several hundred HLA-typed donors. Of the roughly 390 genotyped donors, roughly 76% were placed in the genetic ancestry cluster associated with self-reported Caucasian donors. The study aimed to test whether cataloging public T cell receptors could reveal signatures of past pathogen exposure. Roughly 5 DR-DQ haplotypes were treated as single units for association and clustering because of strong linkage in the cohort.

Broader findings and caveats from the paper: A group of highly shared sequence variants was considered likely to be a technical artifact of the sequencing pipeline. Correlated functional status among segregating V segments might be attributable to linkage disequilibrium, but an unknown experimental factor could not be ruled out. The study gave a list of more than 150 TCR beta chains associated with cytomegalovirus. A later analysis found that TCR association rates varied across HLA loci, with DRB1 alleles showing the most associated TCRs and HLA-C alleles the fewest. Most TCR sequences were observed very rarely across donors, whereas some public TCRs were present in many individuals. Some IMGT-functional V segments, including TRBV6-2 and TRBV6-3, could not be told apart with the 87-base-pair reads, so those segments were excluded. In a later analysis, HLA-associated TCR beta chains showed more clonal expansion and lower generation probabilities than non-associated chains that were equally common. When HLA alleles, especially DR and DQ, strongly co-occurred, attributing TCR associations to individual alleles was difficult. Because some donors lacked HLA typing at each locus, the association tests relied only on the typed subset. In an earlier analysis of over 550 of the donors, most TCR beta V segments were observed in productive rearrangements about 87% or about 30% of the time, broadly matching IMGT annotations. The earlier analysis of 450 to 700 of the donors excluded some 15 rarely observed V segments, including chromosome 9 orphons, because counts were too low. Specific HLA alleles were associated with 16,951 TCR beta sequences at a false discovery rate of 0.05 in a later analysis. In a later analysis, several top co-occurrence clusters were reported to appear linked to parvovirus B19, influenza, CMV and Epstein-Barr virus. In a later genetic analysis, fewer N-insertions in productive TCRs were reported among donors in an Asian-associated ancestry cluster than the roughly 700-donor mean. V-gene and J-gene trimming of TCR beta chains was associated with a missense DCLRE1C variant in a later genetic analysis, and the association was replicated in an independent cohort. According to the authors, the approach could potentially be generalized to other disease states and immunological phenotypes. This cohort had only TCR beta chains sequenced, and the lack of alpha or paired-chain data limited which features could be detected. For the cohort, immune exposure information was limited to CMV serostatus. In vitro tests confirmed that a few of the cytomegalovirus-associated TCR beta chains recognize cytomegalovirus antigens. Most CMV-associated TCR beta chains appeared to be HLA-restricted in a later analysis, and the HLA associations seemed to be driven largely by CMV exposure. A further reported finding was that TCR beta sequences accurately predicted the HLA-A and HLA-B alleles for most subjects in the first cohort. The classifier was reported to diagnose cytomegalovirus status with high specificity and sensitivity in both the original and validation cohorts. Roughly uniform sequencing depth across donors was assumed in presence/absence analyses, although this assumption may not hold.

The sequence is built from TRBV29-1 and TRBJ2-2; matching of 5 bases hints at TRBD1 as the D gene. The clonotype originates from a boy aged 5-17 years in good health and CMV-seronegative. The sample comprised PBMCs. The CDR3 region reads CSVGHLNTGELFF. The sequenced DNA is TGCAGCGTCGGACACCTGAACACCGGGGAGCTGTTTTTT.